A single T cell receptor (beta chain) is shown here with its context. This record comes from a study of relationships among human T cell subsets. TCR alpha and beta CDR3s were amplified from mRNA by semiquantitative ARM-PCR. In ARM-PCR, communal superprimers followed tagged nested gene-specific primers for exponential amplification. Each CDR3 protein gets one entry after TCRdb re-called the multiplex PCR reads with MiXCR. The data show nearly 5,500 distinct CDR3 sequences, around two thirds seen once. CD8+ T cells were isolated by anti-CD4 multisort bead depletion, then anti-CD8 bead selection. Germline CDR1 DFQATT, CDR2 SNEGSKA (reference sequence). The V gene lost 6 bases and the J gene lost 3 bases, with 4 bases spanning the gap. CDR3 length equals 10 residues.

What was sequenced was CD8+ T cells sorted from blood. This sequence was found in a man aged 40-49 years in good health. V and J are TRBV20-1 and TRBJ2-3, with unresolved D. The CDR3 here is CSAGTDTQYF. CDR3 bases: TGCAGTGCCGGGACAGATACGCAGTATTTT.